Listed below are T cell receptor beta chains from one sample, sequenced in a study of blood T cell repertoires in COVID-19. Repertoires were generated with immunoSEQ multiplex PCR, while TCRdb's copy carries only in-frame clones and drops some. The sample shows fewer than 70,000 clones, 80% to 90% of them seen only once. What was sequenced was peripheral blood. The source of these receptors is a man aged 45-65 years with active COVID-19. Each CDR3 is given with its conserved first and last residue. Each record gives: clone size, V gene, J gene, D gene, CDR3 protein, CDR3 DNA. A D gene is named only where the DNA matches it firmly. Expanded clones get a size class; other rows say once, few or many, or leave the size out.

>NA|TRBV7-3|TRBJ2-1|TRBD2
CASSSGLASYNEQFF
TGTGCCAGCAGCTCTGGACTAGCGAGCTACAATGAGCAGTTCTTC
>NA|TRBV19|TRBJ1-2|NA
CASREAEGYTF
TGTGCCAGTAGGGAGGCGGAGGGCTACACCTTC
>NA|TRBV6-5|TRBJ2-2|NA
CASSYAGGDGAGELFF
TGTGCCAGCAGTTACGCAGGAGGGGATGGGGCCGGGGAGCTGTTTTTT
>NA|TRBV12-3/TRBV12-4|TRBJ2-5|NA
CASSQTRLETQYF
TGTGCCAGCAGCCAGACTAGGTTGGAGACCCAGTACTTC
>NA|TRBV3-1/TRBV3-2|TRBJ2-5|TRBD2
CASSPYPSGGEGETQYF
TGTGCCAGCAGCCCGTACCCGAGCGGGGGGGAGGGAGAGACCCAGTACTTC
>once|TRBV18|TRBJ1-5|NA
CASSFARNQPQHF
TGTGCCAGCTCTTTCGCCCGGAATCAGCCCCAGCATTTT
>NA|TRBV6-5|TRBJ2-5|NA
CASRANPQGVQTQYF
TGTGCCAGCAGAGCCAACCCACAGGGTGTGCAGACCCAGTACTTC
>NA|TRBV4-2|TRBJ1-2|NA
CASSQELAGTLYGYTF
TGTGCCAGCAGCCAAGAGTTGGCAGGCACCCTCTATGGCTACACCTTC
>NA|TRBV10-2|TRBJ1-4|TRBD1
CASSESKFLQGAATNEKLFF
TGCGCCAGCAGTGAGTCGAAATTCTTGCAGGGGGCTGCAACTAATGAAAAACTGTTTTTT
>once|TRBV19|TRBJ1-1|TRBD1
CASSSRGLNTEAFF
TGTGCCAGTAGCAGCAGGGGGTTGAACACTGAAGCTTTCTTT
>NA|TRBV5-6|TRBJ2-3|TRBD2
CASSFLKSGARDTQYF
TGTGCCAGCAGCTTCCTAAAAAGCGGGGCGAGAGATACGCAGTATTTT
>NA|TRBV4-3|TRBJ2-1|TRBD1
CASSPYSRDRENEQFF
TGCGCCAGCAGCCCCTACTCCCGGGACAGGGAAAATGAGCAGTTCTTC
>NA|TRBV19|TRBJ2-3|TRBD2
CASSVPGLAVTQYF
TGTGCCAGTAGTGTTCCGGGACTAGCGGTAACCCAGTATTTT
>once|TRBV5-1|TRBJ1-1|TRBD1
CASSSGGTGENTEAFF
TGCGCCAGCAGCTCTGGGGGGACAGGGGAGAACACTGAAGCTTTCTTT
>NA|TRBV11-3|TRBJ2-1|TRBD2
CASSSNLAGVVEQFF
TGTGCCAGCAGCTCCAACCTAGCGGGGGTGGTTGAGCAGTTCTTC
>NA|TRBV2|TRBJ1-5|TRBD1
CASGSEQGAIQPQHF
TGTGCCAGCGGCTCAGAACAGGGGGCTATTCAGCCCCAGCATTTT
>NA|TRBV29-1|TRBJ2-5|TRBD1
CSVAGTGGGETQYF
TGCAGCGTTGCCGGGACAGGGGGGGGAGAGACCCAGTACTTC
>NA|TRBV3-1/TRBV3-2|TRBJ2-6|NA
CASSPLPVRSGANVLTF
TGTGCCAGCAGCCCCCTACCAGTGCGGTCTGGGGCCAACGTCCTGACTTTC
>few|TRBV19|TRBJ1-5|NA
CASSIEGGQPQHF
TGTGCCAGTAGTATAGAGGGGGGTCAGCCCCAGCATTTT
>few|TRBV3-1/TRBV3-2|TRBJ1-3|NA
CASSPGLANTIYF
TGTGCCAGCAGCCCAGGGCTCGCAAACACCATATATTTT
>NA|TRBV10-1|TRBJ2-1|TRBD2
CASSDPGGPQFF
TGCGCCAGCAGTGATCCGGGGGGGCCCCAGTTCTTC
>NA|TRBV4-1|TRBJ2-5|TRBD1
CASSQERGPGETQYF
TGCGCCAGCAGCCAAGAGAGGGGGCCCGGGGAGACCCAGTACTTC
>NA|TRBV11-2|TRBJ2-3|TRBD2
CASSGGLVSDTQYF
TGTGCCAGCAGCGGTGGACTAGTCTCAGATACGCAGTATTTT
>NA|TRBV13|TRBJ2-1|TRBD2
CASSPWVAGGTYNEQFF
TGTGCCAGCAGCCCGTGGGTAGCGGGGGGTACCTACAATGAGCAGTTCTTC